The TCR beta chain described here comes from a study of beta chain features in type 1 diabetes. cDNA synthesis used the whole RNA isolate, giving expressed TCRB sequences. The repertoire was sequenced with immunoSEQ multiplex PCR; TCRdb's copy has only in-frame clones and lacks some. The data contain under 850,000 clones, about an eighth of them seen just once; the ten biggest clones take up approximately 0.02%. Comment on this clone: Its cognate antigen is unknown.

Germline assignment: CDR1 SEHNR and CDR2 FQNEAQ (reference sequence). The CDR3 loop spans 17 amino acids. The trim removed 0 bases at V and 5 bases at J, leaving 9 bases unmatched. Notes on the study in general: Shorter TCRB CDR3s, moderately but significantly so, marked every one of the four CD4+ subsets in Type 1 diabetes patients.

V gene TRBV7-9 combines with J gene TRBJ2-3, with TRBD2 matching 9 bases. The sequenced sample consisted of naive CD4+ T cells from blood. The source of this sequence is a man aged 18 to 30 with type 1 diabetes. CDR3 coding DNA: TGTGCCAGCAGCTTAGCCTTTGCGGGGGGGCCTGGAGATACGCAGTATTTT. This encodes CASSLAFAGGPGDTQYF.